Each of the 28 T cell receptor beta chains below was sequenced from the same sample in a study of neurological immune-mediated disorders. Time point meaning: longitudinal time-point 3. MiXCR, run by TCRdb on the 5' RACE reads, gives a single entry per CDR3 protein. The sample records roughly 100,000 distinct CDR3 sequences, roughly a tenth being singletons. The sample consisted of PBMCs. Receptors originate from a female donor with HTLV-1-associated myelopathy (HAM/TSP).

This clonotype was counted many times. The chain is built from TRBV5-1 and TRBJ2-7, with 8 bases that match TRBD1. The length of the CDR3 is 13 residues. Germline values: CDR1 SGHRS, CDR2 YFSETQ. V lost 2 bases and J lost 5; bases outside the gene matches: 3. CDR3 region: CASSLNRGDEQYF. In nucleotides, the CDR3 is TGCGCCAGCAGCTTAAACAGGGGGGACGAGCAGTACTTC. The whole variable domain, remainder taken from reference TRBV5-1 and TRBJ2-7, is KAGVTQTPRYLIKTRGQQVTLSCSPISGHRSVSWYQQTPGQGLQFLFEYFSETQRNKGNFPGRFSGRQFSNSRSEMNVSTLELGDSALYLCASSLNRGDEQYFGPGTRLTVT.

This clonotype was counted ten times or more. V gene TRBV28 combines with J gene TRBJ2-7, with D maybe TRBD1 (6 bases). The length of the CDR3 is 13 residues. Per the germline V gene, CDR1 is MDHEN and CDR2 is SYDVKM. V lost 6 bases and J lost 6, with 15 bases in between. Here the CDR3 DNA reads TGTGCCAGCAGCCCGACAGGTCAGGGCGAGCAGTACTTC. Protein: CASSPTGQGEQYF.

This clonotype was seen many times. The gene calls are TRBV5-1 and TRBJ2-7; D is uncertain. Germline V gene lookup returns CDR1 SGHRS and CDR2 YFSETQ. V was shortened by 2 bases and J by 3 bases, with 9 bases between the two germline ends. The CDR3 length is 13 residues. The CDR3 loop reads CASSFGRDYEQYF. CDR3 in DNA: TGCGCCAGCAGCTTCGGACGAGACTACGAGCAGTACTTC.

This clonotype was recorded at least ten times. This chain links TRBV20-1 with TRBJ2-1; 11 bases are shared with TRBD2. Losses at the gene ends were 3 bases for V and 3 bases for J; bases not matched to a gene: 4. This CDR3 region has 15 residues. The V gene's germline CDR1 is DFQATT and CDR2 SNEGSKA (reference sequence). The CDR3 DNA sequence: TGCAGTGCTAGGTCTAGCGGGGGGCTCTACAATGAGCAGTTCTTC. Its translation: CSARSSGGLYNEQFF.

This clonotype was picked up a small number of times. This chain links TRBV5-4 with TRBJ2-6; unclear D gene. Germline values: CDR1 SGHNT, CDR2 YYREEE (reference sequence). Between the trimmed V and J ends, which lost 1 base and 2 bases, there was a span of 7 bases. The CDR3 contains 15 residues. CDR3 coding DNA: TGTGCCAGCAGCTTGCGGAGCCCTGGGGCCAACGTCCTGACTTTC. Translating gives CASSLRSPGANVLTF.

This clonotype has at least ten counts. The CDR3 loop is CASRTQGESSYEQYF. In nucleotides, the CDR3 is TGTGCCAGCAGAACACAGGGGGAGAGCTCCTACGAGCAGTACTTC. The V and J genes are TRBV12-3 or TRBV12-4 and TRBJ2-7, with 8 bases aligning to TRBD1. The length of the CDR3 is 15 residues. Germline trimming cut 6 bases from V and 0 bases from J; bases unmatched to any gene: 7.

This clonotype has a count of ten or more. One end of the junction is discordant with germline, which a read error may explain. This chain links TRBV20-1 with TRBJ2-7, with TRBD1 matching 8 bases. In germline, CDR1 is DFQATT, CDR2 SNEGSKA (reference sequence). CDR3 length equals 14 residues. The CDR3, as DNA: TGCAGTGCTAGAGCAGACAGGGGCTCCAACGAGCAGTACTTC. Translation: CSARADRGSNEQYF.

This clonotype was seen at least ten times. This chain connects TRBV7-2 to TRBJ2-1; no clear D. Germline V gene sequence: CDR1 SGHTA, CDR2 FQGNSA. V lost 0 bases and J 9 bases, leaving 9 bases between the germline ends. The CDR3 is 13 residues long. The DNA for the CDR3 is TGTGCCAGCAGCTTAGCATCCTTCTCTGAGCAGTTCTTC. Its protein is CASSLASFSEQFF. Filled out from reference TRBV7-2 and TRBJ2-1, the complete variable domain reads GAGVSQSPSNKVTEKGKDVELRCDPISGHTALYWYRQSLGQGLEFLIYFQGNSAPDKSGLPSDRFSAERTGGSVSTLTIQRTQQEDSAVYLCASSLASFSEQFFGPGTRLTVL.

In its sample, this clonotype was seen many times. V gene TRBV15 combines with J gene TRBJ1-1; 8 nucleotides align to TRBD1. The CDR3 is made up of 13 amino acids. With V trimmed by 3 bases and J by 9 bases, 6 bases remained unmatched. The V gene's germline CDR1 is LNHNV and CDR2 YYDKDF (reference sequence). The CDR3 DNA follows: TGTGCCACCAGCAGCGACAGGGGACGGAAAGCTTTCTTT. This codes for CATSSDRGRKAFF. Looking up the rest from reference TRBV15 and TRBJ1-1 gives the full variable domain: DAMVIQNPRYQVTQFGKPVTLSCSQTLNHNVMYWYQQKSSQAPKLLFHYYDKDFNNEADTPDNFQSRRPNTSFCFLDIRSPGLGDTAMYLCATSSDRGRKAFFGQGTRLTVV.

The chain employs TRBV4-1 and TRBJ1-2, with D unresolved. The V and J ends lost 1 base and 13 bases respectively, with 16 bases between them. Germline V gene lookup returns CDR1 MGHRA and CDR2 YSYEKL. CDR3 length: 13 amino acids. CDR3 protein: CASSQVEGVPSTF. In nucleotides, the CDR3 is TGCGCCAGCAGCCAAGTTGAGGGTGTGCCCAGCACCTTC.

This clonotype was recorded at least ten times. The chain carries TRBV5-1 and TRBJ1-5, with 7 bases aligning to TRBD1. From germline, CDR1 is SGHRS and CDR2 YFSETQ. The CDR3 runs to 16 residues. Trimming at V came to 0 bases and at J to 0 bases, leaving 3 bases not matched to a gene. CDR3 sequence (DNA): TGCGCCAGCAGCTTGGGGACAGGATATAGCAATCAGCCCCAGCATTTT. This gives the protein CASSLGTGYSNQPQHF.

This clonotype has a count of ten or more. V usage is TRBV10-3 and J usage is TRBJ2-3; a weak D match, TRBD2 (6 bases). The CDR3 has 16 amino acids. Trimming removed 0 bases from V and 4 bases from J, with 14 bases in between. Germline-derived CDR1 and CDR2 are ENHRY and SYGVKD. This CDR3 is CAISESLGGGSDTQYF. Written as DNA, the CDR3 is TGTGCCATCAGTGAGTCGCTCGGAGGAGGGTCAGATACGCAGTATTTT.

This clonotype has at least ten counts. This chain links TRBV29-1 with TRBJ2-7; no reliable D call. Trimming pared 2 bases from V and 2 bases from J, leaving 4 bases between. The germline V gene encodes CDR1 SQVTM and CDR2 ANQGSEA. The CDR3 spans 11 residues. DNA of the CDR3: TGCAGCGTTGAATCCCCCTACGAGCAGTACTTC. Protein product: CSVESPYEQYF.

This clonotype was observed at least ten times. The genes are TRBV12-3 or TRBV12-4 and TRBJ1-6; 7 positions agree with TRBD1. The CDR3 extends over 14 amino acids. V trimming: 5 bases; J trimming: 10 bases; junction bases outside the gene matches: 8. The CDR3 DNA reads TGTGCCAGCAGTAACGGACAGGAGGTCTCACCCCTCCACTTT. Its translation is CASSNGQEVSPLHF.

The chain employs TRBV7-8 and TRBJ2-7; tentatively, D is TRBD1 (7 bases). This CDR3 has 17 amino acids. The V and J ends lost 5 bases and 2 bases respectively, with 22 bases between them. Looked up from germline, CDR1 is SGHVS and CDR2 is FQNEAQ. The DNA for the CDR3 is TGTGCCAGCAGCGAGAGGGGCGGGAACAGGGGACCCTACGAGCAGTACTTC. This codes for CASSERGGNRGPYEQYF.

This clonotype was seen once. Given a much more abundant clone one base away, this may be a read error. This CDR3 is missing its conserved last phenylalanine or tryptophan, likely due to a read error. The rearrangement joins TRBV6-6 to TRBJ2-7, with D tentatively TRBD2 (6 bases). The CDR3 runs 11 residues. Germline V CDR1 and CDR2: MNHNY, SVGAGI (reference sequence). The V gene lost 10 bases and the J gene lost 7 bases, with 14 bases spanning the gap. For the CDR3, the DNA is TGTGCCATCCGGGCCGGGGGTGAGCAGTACTTA. Its protein is CAIRAGGEQYL.

A few counts support this clonotype. This chain uses TRBV5-1 with TRBJ2-1, with D perhaps matching TRBD2 (6 bases). The germline CDR1 and CDR2 sequences are SGHRS and YFSETQ. Trimming took 0 bases from V and 6 from J, leaving 13 bases between them. CDR3 length equals 15 residues. The CDR3 reads CASSLGIGGLNEQFF. CDR3 DNA: TGCGCCAGCAGCTTGGGAATCGGAGGGCTCAATGAGCAGTTCTTC.

This clonotype was seen ten or more times. This chain links TRBV5-1 with TRBJ2-7; the D gene is possibly TRBD1 (6 bases). Germline V gene data show CDR1 as SGHRS and CDR2 as YFSETQ. CDR3 size: 13 residues. Deletions cut 0 bases from V and 5 bases from J, with 9 bases between. The CDR3 DNA reads TGCGCCAGCAGCTTGGGGACAGCTGACGAGCAGTACTTC. As protein: CASSLGTADEQYF.

This clonotype was recorded at least ten times. The chain links TRBV10-3 to TRBJ2-2, with 7 bases aligning to TRBD2. This CDR3 has 14 amino acids. Germline V gene lookup returns CDR1 ENHRY and CDR2 SYGVKD. V lost 8 bases to trimming and J lost 5 bases; unmatched junction nucleotides: 8. In DNA form, the CDR3 reads TGTGCCATCTCCCGCGGGGGAGGGACCGGGGAGCTGTTTTTT. Its translation is CAISRGGGTGELFF.

In its sample, this clonotype was seen many times. The V gene is TRBV18, the J gene TRBJ1-6; D is possibly TRBD1 (6 bases). Germline V gives CDR1 KGHSH, CDR2 LQKENI. This CDR3 has 14 residues. Trimming stripped 1 base from V and 8 bases from J, with 9 bases between. DNA of the CDR3: TGTGCCAGCTCACCACGGACAGATTATTCACCCCTCCACTTT. The encoded protein is CASSPRTDYSPLHF.

This clonotype was found many times. V gene TRBV28 combines with J gene TRBJ2-1, with TRBD1 as a possible D gene (6 bases). V lost 3 bases and J lost 6, with 12 bases in between. Germline V CDR1 and CDR2: MDHEN, SYDVKM. The CDR3 consists of 14 residues. The CDR3 bases are TGTGCCAGCAGTTTGAGGAGCAGGGGCAATGAGCAGTTCTTC. It specifies CASSLRSRGNEQFF.

This chain joins TRBV19 and TRBJ2-1; TRBD2 agrees at 12 bases. The germline CDR1 and CDR2 sequences are LNHDA and SQIVND (reference sequence). This CDR3 is 16 amino acids long. With 4 bases clipped from V and 3 bases from J, the junction kept 4 bases outside the gene matches. The CDR3 spells CASSTRTSGIYNEQFF. In DNA form, the CDR3 reads TGTGCCAGTAGTACTCGGACTAGCGGGATCTACAATGAGCAGTTCTTC. Complete variable domain (other parts from reference TRBV19 and TRBJ2-1): DGGITQSPKYLFRKEGQNVTLSCEQNLNHDAMYWYRQDPGQGLRLIYYSQIVNDFQKGDIAEGYSVSREKKESFPLTVTSAQKNPTAFYLCASSTRTSGIYNEQFFGPGTRLTVL.

In its sample, this clonotype was seen many times. The V call is TRBV5-1, the J call TRBJ2-1; no definite D call. V shed 2 bases and J shed 7 bases, with 10 bases lying between them. This CDR3 spans 13 amino acids. Germline values: CDR1 SGHRS, CDR2 YFSETQ. CDR3 protein: CASSFGIPNEQFF. CDR3 sequence (DNA): TGCGCCAGCAGCTTCGGTATTCCGAATGAGCAGTTCTTC. Using reference TRBV5-1 and TRBJ2-1 for the parts outside the CDR3, the full variable domain is KAGVTQTPRYLIKTRGQQVTLSCSPISGHRSVSWYQQTPGQGLQFLFEYFSETQRNKGNFPGRFSGRQFSNSRSEMNVSTLELGDSALYLCASSFGIPNEQFFGPGTRLTVL.

This clonotype has ten or more counts. This sequence joins TRBV20-1 and TRBJ1-2; TRBD1 is a possible D gene (5 bases). Germline V gene data show CDR1 as DFQATT and CDR2 as SNEGSKA (reference sequence). The CDR3 is 15 amino acids. The germline V and J ends were trimmed by 1 base and 7 bases, with 19 bases remaining between them. CDR3 residues: CSARARGRLWVGYTF. The CDR3 DNA follows: TGCAGTGCTAGAGCCCGGGGCAGGCTCTGGGTTGGCTACACCTTC.

This clonotype was observed many times. V gene TRBV25-1 combines with J gene TRBJ2-7; D is uncertain. CDR3 length: 12 residues. CDR1 and CDR2 from the germline V gene are MGHDK and SYGVNS. V was pared by 3 bases and J by 3 bases, with 6 bases between. The CDR3 protein is CASSDRFYEQYF. Here the CDR3 DNA reads TGTGCCAGCAGTGACAGGTTCTACGAGCAGTACTTC.

This clonotype was detected many times. The chain recombines TRBV21-1 with TRBJ2-5; the D call TRBD2 from the table was never checked on the DNA. TRBV21-1 is classified as a pseudogene. This CDR3 is 13 amino acids long. The CDR3 here is CASRRGSQETQYF. CDR3 in DNA: TGTGCCAGCAGGCGGGGGTCCCAAGAGACCCAGTACTTC.

This clonotype was detected ten times or more. The chain carries TRBV12-3 or TRBV12-4 and TRBJ2-2; maybe TRBD1 (5 bases). Between the trimmed V and J ends, which lost 2 bases and 6 bases, there was a span of 10 bases. The CDR3 runs 14 residues. The CDR3 is CASSLQGAPGELFF. CDR3 nucleotides: TGTGCCAGCAGTTTACAAGGGGCACCCGGGGAGCTGTTTTTT.

This clonotype was detected many times. The chain combines TRBV7-2 with TRBJ2-3; 15 bases map to TRBD2. Germline loops: CDR1 SGHTA, CDR2 FQGNSA. Germline trimming cut 5 bases from V and 2 bases from J; bases unmatched to any gene: 5. This CDR3 comprises 17 residues. The CDR3 reads CASSLGLAGGFTDTQYF. CDR3 in DNA: TGTGCCAGCAGCCTGGGACTAGCGGGGGGCTTCACAGATACGCAGTATTTT.